This T cell receptor beta chain was identified during a study of blood T cell repertoires in COVID-19. About the research overall: Acute and convalescent COVID-19 samples came from the United States, Italy and Spain.

CDR1 SNHLY and CDR2 FYNNEI come from the germline V gene. Trimming removed 1 base from V and 5 bases from J; junction bases left unmatched: 1. The CDR3 totals 14 residues. In the original processing: By means of reference gene primer amplification, nucleated cell counts were estimated. The assay was immunoSEQ multiplex PCR, and TCRdb's table has in-frame clones only and misses some. For V, J and clone size, that table is used; D and trimming come from the DNA. Of under 55,000 clones detected, roughly nine tenths appear once; the ten largest clones hold 3.5% to 4%. The V gene is TRBV2, the J gene TRBJ1-1; 10 bases align to TRBD1. Sample: peripheral blood. This sequence was found in a human donor in a cohort sampled during active COVID-19. The CDR3 loop reads CASSEGTGGTEAFF. CDR3 in DNA: TGTGCCAGCAGTGAAGGGACAGGGGGGACTGAAGCTTTCTTT. The entire variable domain, with the rest obtained from reference TRBV2 and TRBJ1-1, is as follows: EPEVTQTPSHQVTQMGQEVILRCVPISNHLYFYWYRQILGQKVEFLVSFYNNEISEKSEIFDDQFSVERPDGSNFTLKIRSTKLEDSAMYFCASSEGTGGTEAFFGQGTRLTVV.